This entry describes one TCR beta chain. Its antigen remains unknown. Oncomine TCR Beta short-read sequencing was applied to DNA from cultured CD4+ T cells. TCRdb re-called the PCR reads through MiXCR, storing one row per CDR3 protein. This table has under 8,500 distinct CDR3 sequences, approximately 40% appearing once. This sample is part of a study of vaccination and CD4 T cells after COVID-19. Whole-study context: A median of approximately 96 days (range 35 to 161) separated diagnosis from post-COVID sampling.

Regarding treatment: roughly ten-day PBMC culture with coronavirus spike peptide pools or control peptides (ViraFEST assay). One should note that the unexposed donor's CD4+ T cells were collected before the COVID-19 pandemic (2011-2018). As cell numbers allowed, unexposed-donor CD4+ T cells faced SARS-CoV-2 S/N and four cold-coronavirus spikes. Trimming took 5 bases from V and 4 from J; bases not matched to a gene: 10. This CDR3 is built from 15 residues. Germline lookup yields CDR1 MRHNA and CDR2 SNTAGT. V usage is TRBV6-4 and J usage is TRBJ2-5, with 7 bases that match TRBD1. The sample taken for sequencing was CD4+ T cells from blood, cultured in vitro. This clonotype was sampled from a human donor in good health. As DNA, the CDR3 is TGTGCCAGCAGTTCAACAGGGGCCGTCGGAGAGACCCAGTACTTC. Its protein product is CASSSTGAVGETQYF.